Given below is one TCR beta chain in context. Its matching antigen is unknown. The data are from a study of tumor-infiltrating lymphocytes in localized non-small cell lung cancer. Overall study: Tumor tissue and non-adjacent uninvolved lung came from each patient. Whole-study findings and limits: IM1 and IM2 tumors showed no difference in T-cell fraction. Higher tumor T cell infiltration than in uninvolved lung was supported by TCRbeta sequencing.

V was shortened by 2 bases and J by 7 bases, with 7 bases between the two germline ends. The CDR3 sequence is 11 residues long. The germline CDR1 and CDR2 sequences are SGHDT and YYEEEE. Repertoires were generated with immunoSEQ multiplex PCR, while TCRdb's copy carries only in-frame clones and drops some. Of approximately 17,000 clones in the sample, 73% were seen once. The chain couples TRBV5-6 to TRBJ2-7, with D hard to call. Sequencing used lung tumor tissue. This clonotype originated in a human donor with non-small cell lung cancer. CDR3 residues: CASSFEGEQYF. Here the CDR3 DNA reads TGTGCCAGCAGCTTTGAAGGAGAGCAGTACTTC.